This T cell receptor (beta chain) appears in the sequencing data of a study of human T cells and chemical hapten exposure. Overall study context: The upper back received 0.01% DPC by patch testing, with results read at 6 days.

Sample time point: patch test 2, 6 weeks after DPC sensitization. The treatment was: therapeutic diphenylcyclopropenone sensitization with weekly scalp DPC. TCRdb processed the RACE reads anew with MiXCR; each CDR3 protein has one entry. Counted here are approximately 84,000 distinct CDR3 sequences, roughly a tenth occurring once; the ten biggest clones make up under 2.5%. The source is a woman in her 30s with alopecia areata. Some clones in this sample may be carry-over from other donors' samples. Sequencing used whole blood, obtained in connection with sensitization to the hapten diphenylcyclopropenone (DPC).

The DNA of the CDR3 is TGTGCCAGCAAGGGACAGATGAACACTGAAGCTTTCTTT. Its translation: CASKGQMNTEAFF. J is TRBJ1-1 and V is TRBV28, with 7 bases aligning to TRBD1. The CDR3 has 13 residues. Per the germline V gene, CDR1 is MDHEN and CDR2 is SYDVKM. The V gene end was trimmed by 7 bases and the J gene end by 0 bases; junction bases not matched to a gene: 2.